A single sample is the source of the 11 T cell receptor beta chains below, sequenced in a study of cytomegalovirus exposure and HLA in healthy donors. Some clones are missing from TCRdb's copy, which holds only in-frame ones; the method was immunoSEQ multiplex PCR. The data hold about 110,000 clones, with approximately 90% observed a single time. What was sequenced was PBMCs. The receptors come from a woman under 40 in good health and CMV-seropositive.

The J gene is TRBJ1-2, the V gene TRBV27; 10 nucleotides match TRBD1. J was trimmed by 8 bases and V by 5 bases; bases with no gene match: 5. The germline V gene has CDR1 MNHEY and CDR2 SMNVEV (reference sequence). CDR3 length equals 13 residues. As DNA, the CDR3 is TGTGCCAGCAGTAGGACAGGGGGTTGGGGCTACACCTTC. Residues: CASSRTGGWGYTF.

The chain is built from TRBV27 and TRBJ2-1; 14 bases are shared with TRBD2. Trimming took 5 bases from V and 9 from J; bases not matched to a gene: 3. The CDR3 totals 14 residues. Germline CDR1 is MNHEY and CDR2 is SMNVEV (reference sequence). CDR3 sequence reads: CASSRTSGGFEQFF. The CDR3 region has the DNA TGTGCCAGCAGTCGGACTAGCGGGGGGTTTGAGCAGTTCTTC.

This clone has only one observation. The chain carries TRBV28 and TRBJ1-3; 9 bases agree with TRBD1. The CDR3 has 14 residues. Looked up from germline, CDR1 is MDHEN and CDR2 is SYDVKM. J was trimmed by 4 bases and V by 8 bases; bases with no gene match: 6. The CDR3 loop reads CASEQGAGGNTIYF. The CDR3 DNA reads as TGTGCCAGCGAACAGGGGGCAGGGGGAAACACCATATATTTT. Full variable domain (rest looked up from reference TRBV28 and TRBJ1-3): DVKVTQSSRYLVKRTGEKVFLECVQDMDHENMFWYRQDPGLGLRLIYFSYDVKMKEKGDIPEGYSVSREKKERFSLILESASTNQTSMYLCASEQGAGGNTIYFGEGSWLTVV.

The V and J genes are TRBV7-2 and TRBJ2-5, with D perhaps TRBD1 (5 bases). In germline, CDR1 is SGHTA, CDR2 FQGNSA. V shed 0 bases and J shed 2 bases, with 10 bases lying between them. CDR3 length: 15 residues. CDR3 sequence reads: CASSLAGHSQETQYF. The CDR3 bases are TGTGCCAGCAGCTTAGCCGGACACTCACAAGAGACCCAGTACTTC.

V and J are TRBV25-1 and TRBJ2-3; TRBD2 agrees at 7 bases. Germline CDR1 and CDR2: MGHDK and SYGVNS. This CDR3 has 18 amino acids. The V segment lost 1 base and the J segment 0 bases; nucleotides outside the gene matches: 10. The chain's CDR3 is CASSELRSSGSSTDTQYF. The DNA for the CDR3 is TGTGCCAGCAGTGAATTAAGGTCTAGCGGTTCTAGCACAGATACGCAGTATTTT. Full variable domain (outside the CDR3, taken from reference TRBV25-1 and TRBJ2-3): EADIYQTPRYLVIGTGKKITLECSQTMGHDKMYWYQQDPGMELHLIHYSYGVNSTEKGDLSSESTVSRIRTEHFPLTLESARPSHTSQYLCASSELRSSGSSTDTQYFGPGTRLTVL.

V usage is TRBV14 and J usage is TRBJ1-1, with D perhaps TRBD1 (6 bases). Trimming pared 4 bases from V and 13 bases from J, leaving 13 bases between. CDR3 size: 11 residues. Germline lookup yields CDR1 SGHDN and CDR2 FVKESK. The CDR3 sequence is CASSRDRWGFF. Here the CDR3 DNA reads TGTGCCAGCAGCCGCGACAGGTGGGGTTTCTTT.

The V and J genes are TRBV18 and TRBJ2-2; D not resolved. The V and J ends lost 3 bases and 4 bases respectively, with 3 bases between them. The CDR3 loop spans 12 amino acids. The V gene's germline CDR1 is KGHSH and CDR2 LQKENI. The DNA for the CDR3 is TGTGCCAGCTCACCGAGCACCGGGGAGCTGTTTTTT. Its translation: CASSPSTGELFF. Full variable domain (rest looked up from reference TRBV18 and TRBJ2-2): NAGVMQNPRHLVRRRGQEARLRCSPMKGHSHVYWYRQLPEEGLKFMVYLQKENIIDESGMPKERFSAEFPKEGPSILRIQQVVRGDSAAYFCASSPSTGELFFGEGSRLTVL.

The chain is built from TRBV6-1 and TRBJ2-7, with TRBD1 matching 8 bases. V gave up 6 bases and J gave up 0 bases; unmatched junction bases: 4. Germline-derived CDR1 and CDR2 are MNHNS and SASEGT. CDR3 size: 14 residues. CDR3 residues: CASRETGDSYEQYF. CDR3 bases: TGTGCCAGCAGGGAGACAGGGGACTCCTACGAGCAGTACTTC.

The chain employs TRBV5-4 and TRBJ2-5; D is unresolved. The germline V gene encodes CDR1 SGHNT and CDR2 YYREEE (reference sequence). The CDR3 is 13 amino acids. Trimming took off 2 bases at V and 11 bases at J, with 16 bases between the two ends. The CDR3: CASSLSERSGQYF. As DNA, the CDR3 is TGTGCCAGCAGCTTATCAGAGCGTTCTGGTCAGTACTTC.

V usage is TRBV29-1 and J usage is TRBJ2-1; no firm D call. The V end was cut by 3 bases, the J end by 0 bases, with 12 bases between. Germline CDR1 SQVTM, CDR2 ANQGSEA. The CDR3 is 15 residues long. In nucleotides, the CDR3 is TGCAGCGTTGATGATGGGCCATCCTCCTACAATGAGCAGTTCTTC. It translates to CSVDDGPSSYNEQFF.

The rearrangement links TRBV5-1 to TRBJ2-7; TRBD1 agrees at 9 bases. J lost 4 bases, V lost 0 bases, and 5 bases had no gene match. Germline V lookup: CDR1 SGHRS, CDR2 YFSETQ. There are 15 residues in the CDR3. In nucleotides, the CDR3 is TGCGCCAGCAGCTTGGCGACAGGGGGTGGGTACGAGCAGTACTTC. Translation: CASSLATGGGYEQYF.